The rows below give T cell receptor beta chains drawn from one sample of a study of cytomegalovirus exposure and HLA in healthy donors. Profiling relied on immunoSEQ multiplex PCR, and the TCRdb table lists in-frame clones only, not all of them. The table includes 150,000 to 200,000 clones, approximately 86% detected once. Sample: PBMCs. The receptors were sampled from a woman between 18 and 29 years old in good health and CMV-seronegative. Each CDR3 is given with its conserved first and last residue. D genes are given only for firm matches. Clone size, where shown, is once, few, many, or a class for clones that have expanded.

cdr3_length,d_call,clone_size,j_call,v_call,cdr3_aa,cdr3_nt
13,TRBD1,.,TRBJ2-5,TRBV5-4,CASSPTGGETQYF,TGTGCCAGCAGCCCTACAGGGGGCGAGACCCAGTACTTC
18,TRBD1,.,TRBJ1-4,TRBV4-2,CASSALTGASATNEKLFF,TGTGCCAGCAGCGCCCTGACAGGGGCCTCTGCAACTAATGAAAAACTGTTTTTT
14,TRBD1,.,TRBJ2-4,TRBV6-6,CASSHRDRGNIQYF,TGTGCCAGCAGTCACCGGGACAGGGGAAACATTCAGTACTTC
14,.,once,TRBJ1-1,TRBV6-6,CASRPSGMNTEAFF,TGTGCCAGCAGACCTTCAGGCATGAACACTGAAGCTTTCTTT
12,.,.,TRBJ1-2,TRBV30,CALTTANYGYTF,TGTGCCTTGACCACAGCTAACTATGGCTACACCTTC
16,TRBD2,.,TRBJ2-3,TRBV5-4,CASSFRLAGSTDTQYF,TGTGCCAGCAGCTTTCGACTAGCAGGTAGCACAGATACGCAGTATTTT
11,TRBD1,.,TRBJ2-5,TRBV2,CASDREETQYF,TGTGCCAGCGACAGGGAGGAGACCCAGTACTTC
12,.,.,TRBJ2-7,TRBV5-4,CASSYLASEQYF,TGTGCCAGCAGCTACCTAGCGAGCGAGCAGTACTTC
15,TRBD2,.,TRBJ2-1,TRBV6-4,CASSSGTSHSNEQFF,TGTGCCAGCAGTTCCGGGACTAGCCATTCCAATGAGCAGTTCTTC
15,TRBD1,.,TRBJ1-5,TRBV6-5,CASSHRGRGYQPQHF,TGTGCCAGCAGTCACAGGGGGCGCGGGTATCAGCCCCAGCATTTT
14,TRBD1,.,TRBJ2-5,TRBV7-9,CASSQDRVEETQYF,TGTGCCAGCAGCCAGGACAGGGTAGAAGAGACCCAGTACTTC
13,.,.,TRBJ2-7,TRBV7-8,CASSLEGLTEQYF,TGTGCCAGCAGCTTAGAGGGACTCACAGAGCAGTACTTC
12,TRBD1,once,TRBJ1-2,TRBV5-1,CASSWTGNGYTF,TGCGCCAGCAGCTGGACAGGGAATGGCTACACCTTC
12,.,.,TRBJ2-7,TRBV5-1,CASSLESYEQYF,TGCGCCAGCAGCCTAGAGTCCTACGAGCAGTACTTC
13,TRBD1,.,TRBJ2-3,TRBV19,CASSPRTGDTQYF,TGTGCCAGTAGTCCTCGGACAGGGGATACGCAGTATTTT
12,TRBD1,once,TRBJ1-6,TRBV28,CASSPDGTGKSF,TGTGCCAGCAGTCCCGACGGGACAGGAAAGTCCTTT
14,.,.,TRBJ2-4,TRBV7-9,CASSLIPRPDIQYF,TGTGCCAGCAGCTTAATTCCGCGGCCGGACATTCAGTACTTC
18,TRBD1,.,TRBJ2-7,TRBV2,CASSGTGTGARPPSEQYF,TGTGCCAGCAGTGGAACCGGGACAGGGGCTCGGCCCCCTTCGGAGCAGTACTTC
12,.,.,TRBJ1-5,TRBV5-4,CASSFSGQPQHF,TGTGCCAGCAGCTTTTCGGGTCAGCCCCAGCATTTT
14,TRBD1,.,TRBJ1-5,TRBV2,CASSGTGGNQPQHF,TGTGCCAGCAGTGGGACAGGGGGCAATCAGCCCCAGCATTTT
15,.,.,TRBJ1-1,TRBV7-8,CASSPRAASGTEAFF,TGTGCCAGCAGCCCGAGGGCAGCCAGTGGGACTGAAGCTTTCTTT
13,TRBD1,.,TRBJ2-5,TRBV5-1,CASSLTGKETQYF,TGCGCCAGCAGCCTGACAGGGAAAGAGACCCAGTACTTC
15,.,.,TRBJ2-1,TRBV6-6,CASSGVRWGNNEQFF,TGTGCCAGCAGCGGGGTACGATGGGGAAACAATGAGCAGTTCTTC
14,TRBD1,few,TRBJ1-1,TRBV2,CASSVGQVNTEAFF,TGTGCCAGCAGTGTTGGACAGGTGAACACTGAAGCTTTCTTT
13,TRBD2,once,TRBJ2-5,TRBV10-3,CAIRREGEETQYF,TGTGCCATCAGGCGGGAGGGCGAGGAGACCCAGTACTTC
13,.,.,TRBJ1-5,TRBV30,CAWSGQNGQPQHF,TGTGCCTGGAGTGGGCAGAACGGGCAGCCCCAGCATTTT
17,TRBD1,.,TRBJ1-2,TRBV28,CASSTAGTGGAGYGYTF,TGTGCCAGCAGTACCGCAGGGACAGGGGGCGCTGGTTATGGCTACACCTTC
18,TRBD1,.,TRBJ1-6,TRBV7-2,CASSLQLSRDRHHSPLHF,TGTGCCAGCAGCCTTCAGCTTAGCCGGGACAGGCACCATTCACCCCTCCACTTT
16,.,.,TRBJ1-1,TRBV7-2,CASSWMALDFYTEAFF,TGTGCCAGCAGCTGGATGGCCTTGGACTTTTACACTGAAGCTTTCTTT
15,TRBD1,.,TRBJ1-1,TRBV9,CASSPRDRGNTEAFF,TGTGCCAGCAGCCCTCGGGACAGGGGGAACACTGAAGCTTTCTTT
14,TRBD2,.,TRBJ2-5,TRBV6-6,CASAPSGGVETQYF,TGTGCCAGCGCCCCCAGCGGGGGGGTAGAGACCCAGTACTTC
14,.,few,TRBJ1-5,TRBV6-1,CASRARTGNQPQHF,TGTGCCAGCAGGGCTAGGACAGGCAATCAGCCCCAGCATTTT
13,TRBD1,.,TRBJ1-2,TRBV5-1,CASSRDRFEGYTF,TGCGCCAGCAGCCGGGACAGGTTTGAGGGCTACACCTTC
15,TRBD2,.,TRBJ2-1,TRBV5-4,CASSSRRGVYNEQFF,TGTGCCAGCAGCTCTCGGCGGGGGGTCTACAATGAGCAGTTCTTC
13,.,.,TRBJ2-4,TRBV28,CASSGTRGNIQYF,TGTGCCAGCAGCGGGACTCGAGGAAACATTCAGTACTTC
15,.,.,TRBJ2-3,TRBV19,CASSFGLLKGDTQYF,TGTGCCAGTAGTTTTGGACTACTAAAGGGTGATACGCAGTATTTT
15,.,.,TRBJ1-1,TRBV4-3,CASSQEDSPNTEAFF,TGCGCCAGCAGCCAAGAAGACAGCCCGAACACTGAAGCTTTCTTT
11,.,.,TRBJ1-3,TRBV11-2,CASSPGHTIYF,TGTGCCAGCAGCCCGGGTCACACCATATATTTT
15,TRBD1,.,TRBJ2-7,TRBV11-2,CASSLGGTGSYEQYF,TGTGCCAGCAGCTTAGGCGGGACAGGGTCCTACGAGCAGTACTTC
14,.,.,TRBJ1-1,TRBV6-5,CASSYGTLNTEAFF,TGTGCCAGCAGTTACGGGACTTTGAACACTGAAGCTTTCTTT
15,TRBD1,once,TRBJ1-2,TRBV6-6,CASRSEGTGDYGYTF,TGTGCCAGCAGATCCGAAGGGACAGGGGACTATGGCTACACCTTC
14,TRBD1,.,TRBJ1-1,TRBV7-9,CASSPGQGGTEAFF,TGTGCCAGCAGCCCAGGACAGGGGGGCACTGAAGCTTTCTTT
15,TRBD2,.,TRBJ2-5,TRBV5-6,CASSLEAGGGETQYF,TGTGCCAGCAGCTTGGAGGCGGGGGGGGGAGAGACCCAGTACTTC
15,.,.,TRBJ1-3,TRBV5-4,CASSLWGGSGNTIYF,TGTGCCAGCAGCTTGTGGGGAGGGTCTGGAAACACCATATATTTT
15,TRBD2,.,TRBJ2-3,TRBV6-5,CASSSSGGAGDTQYF,TGTGCCAGCAGTTCTAGCGGGGGGGCCGGAGATACGCAGTATTTT
15,TRBD1,.,TRBJ2-7,TRBV5-4,CASSWTGTGAHEQYF,TGTGCCAGCAGCTGGACGGGGACAGGGGCCCACGAGCAGTACTTC
12,.,.,TRBJ2-1,TRBV7-9,CASSLYGNEQFF,TGTGCCAGCAGCTTATACGGGAATGAGCAGTTCTTC
15,TRBD1,.,TRBJ1-1,TRBV15,CATSRDPGQGSEAFF,TGTGCCACCAGCAGAGATCCCGGACAGGGGAGTGAAGCTTTCTTT
17,.,.,TRBJ2-1,TRBV4-1,CASSQEGHRERYNEQFF,TGCGCCAGCAGCCAAGAAGGGCACAGGGAGAGGTACAATGAGCAGTTCTTC
13,.,.,TRBJ1-2,TRBV27,CASSGGVVDGYTF,TGTGCCAGCAGCGGAGGGGTGGTGGATGGCTACACCTTC
16,TRBD1,.,TRBJ1-1,TRBV5-1,CASSLGFRGSGTEAFF,TGCGCCAGCAGCTTGGGATTCAGGGGGTCAGGAACTGAAGCTTTCTTT
13,.,few,TRBJ2-7,TRBV27,CASSLTPRYEQYF,TGTGCCAGCAGTCTAACCCCTCGCTACGAGCAGTACTTC
15,.,.,TRBJ2-7,TRBV4-1,CASSQDPTSSYEQYF,TGCGCCAGCAGCCAGGATCCCACTAGCTCCTACGAGCAGTACTTC
15,TRBD1,.,TRBJ2-7,TRBV5-6,CASSLGQGMTYEQYF,TGTGCCAGCAGCTTAGGACAGGGGATGACCTACGAGCAGTACTTC
17,TRBD2,.,TRBJ2-7,TRBV5-1,CASSKGTSGGAVHEQYF,TGCGCCAGCAGCAAGGGGACTAGCGGGGGGGCCGTCCACGAGCAGTACTTC
14,TRBD2,.,TRBJ2-1,TRBV2,CAMNPSGRSNEQFF,TGTGCCATGAATCCTAGCGGGAGATCCAATGAGCAGTTCTTC
13,.,.,TRBJ1-3,TRBV6-5,CASSEQGSHTIYF,TGTGCCAGCAGTGAACAGGGTTCCCACACCATATATTTT
14,TRBD2,.,TRBJ2-7,TRBV30,CAWSVTSGTYEQYF,TGTGCCTGGAGTGTGACTAGCGGAACCTACGAGCAGTACTTC
18,TRBD1,once,TRBJ2-5,TRBV11-2,CASRGGWAGGLNLETQYF,TGTGCCAGCAGGGGAGGATGGGCAGGGGGCTTGAATTTGGAGACCCAGTACTTC